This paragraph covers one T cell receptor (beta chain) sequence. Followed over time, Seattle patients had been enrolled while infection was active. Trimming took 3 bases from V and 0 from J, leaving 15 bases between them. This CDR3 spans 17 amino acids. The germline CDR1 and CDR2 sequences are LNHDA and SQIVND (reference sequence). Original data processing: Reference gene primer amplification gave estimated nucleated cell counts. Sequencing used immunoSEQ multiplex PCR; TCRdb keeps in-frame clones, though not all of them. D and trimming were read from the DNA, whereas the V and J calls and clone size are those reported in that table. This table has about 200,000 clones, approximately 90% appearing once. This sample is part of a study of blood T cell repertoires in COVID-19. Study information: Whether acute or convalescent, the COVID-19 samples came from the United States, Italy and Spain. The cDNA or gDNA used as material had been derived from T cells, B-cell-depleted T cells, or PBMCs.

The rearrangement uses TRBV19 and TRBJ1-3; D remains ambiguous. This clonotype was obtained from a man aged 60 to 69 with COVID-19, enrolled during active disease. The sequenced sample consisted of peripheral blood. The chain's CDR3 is CASSINSLFNSGNTIYF. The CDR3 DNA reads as TGTGCCAGTAGTATCAACAGCCTCTTTAACTCTGGAAACACCATATATTTT.